This T cell receptor beta chain was captured by sequencing in a study of early T cells in non-severe SARS-CoV-2 infection. As for the study in general: Unsorted whole blood bulk RNA was sequenced, with unpaired chains.

Researchers tagged individual cDNA molecules with unique molecular identifiers. One entry per CDR3 protein, called by TCRdb with MiXCR from the 5' RACE reads. Of about 50,000 distinct CDR3 sequences in the sample, roughly 12% were seen once. Per germline, CDR1 KGHSH and CDR2 LQKENI. This CDR3 is built from 17 residues. The junction had 4 bases not matched to a gene; V was cut back by 2 bases and J by 0 bases. This clonotype came up many times. As yet, its antigen is unknown. Broader study findings: Anti-spike CD8 responses were favored by VDJdb matching, which missed private and CD4 specificities.

V usage is TRBV18 and J usage is TRBJ2-6; the match to TRBD1 covers 7 bases. This specimen was whole blood, taken at baseline. The sequence was collected from an adult who was a healthcare worker with PCR-confirmed SARS-CoV-2 infection or an uninfected control (not recorded which). The CDR3 bases are TGTGCCAGCTCACCAGACAGGGCCTCCTCTGGGGCCAACGTCCTGACTTTC. It is translated as CASSPDRASSGANVLTF.